The source of this T cell receptor (beta chain) is a study of blood T cell repertoires in COVID-19. Study background: Samples came from the United States, Italy and Spain, spanning acute and convalescent COVID-19.

Enrollees, 18 to 89 years old, lived in about two dozen US areas. Participants reported their clinical history, and cohort assignment relied on those reports. The CDR3 sequence is 15 residues long. Trimming took off 1 base at V and 4 bases at J, with 11 bases between the two ends. CDR1 and CDR2 from the germline V gene are SGHNT and YENEEA. Per the original data handling: Estimation of nucleated cell counts was performed using reference gene primer amplification. Using immunoSEQ multiplex PCR, the repertoire was profiled, and TCRdb retains in-frame clones only, with some absent. V and J calls and clone size are as listed in that table; D and trimming were resolved from the DNA. This sample has 470,000 or so clones; roughly 85% occur once, and the top ten carry just under 2%.

Sequenced material: PBMCs or T cells enriched from blood (not recorded which). The source of this sequence is a woman between 18 and 29 years old with acute COVID-19. This chain connects TRBV11-3 to TRBJ2-1; possible D gene TRBD2, 6 bases. The CDR3 DNA is TGTGCCAGCAGCTTAGGGGACTCTCCGTACAATGAGCAGTTCTTC. This sequence encodes CASSLGDSPYNEQFF.